Presented here are 30 T cell receptor beta chains from one specimen sequenced in a study of shared clonotypes between healthy human individuals. CD8 cells classed as naive were CD45RO-negative and positively selected for CCR7, excluding terminally differentiated effector memory CD45RA+ cells. Sequencing used immunoSEQ multiplex PCR; TCRdb keeps in-frame clones, though not all of them. The table shows around 610,000 clones, with approximately 96% occurring only once. The specimen sequenced was naive CD8+ T cells sorted from blood. All receptors come from a woman aged 25-40 years in good health.

J is TRBJ1-1 and V is TRBV5-5; 7 bases agree with TRBD1. Germline loops: CDR1 SGHKS, CDR2 YYEKEE (reference sequence). The CDR3 covers 14 residues. J gave up 0 bases and V 3 bases, and 2 bases lay outside the gene matches. The CDR3 spells CASSWGQMNTEAFF. The CDR3 DNA reads as TGTGCCAGCAGCTGGGGACAGATGAACACTGAAGCTTTCTTT.

V is TRBV19 and J is TRBJ2-7; D is unclear. Germline CDR1 is LNHDA and CDR2 is SQIVND (reference sequence). V was cut by 2 bases and J by 3 bases, with 20 bases left in between. The CDR3 extends over 17 amino acids. The CDR3 DNA sequence: TGTGCCAGTAGTATAAAGTTTACCCCGACTGTCCTCTACGAGCAGTACTTC. Protein sequence: CASSIKFTPTVLYEQYF. Using reference TRBV19 and TRBJ2-7 for the parts outside the CDR3, the full variable domain is DGGITQSPKYLFRKEGQNVTLSCEQNLNHDAMYWYRQDPGQGLRLIYYSQIVNDFQKGDIAEGYSVSREKKESFPLTVTSAQKNPTAFYLCASSIKFTPTVLYEQYFGPGTRLTVT.

The CDR3 is CASSRYRSSGPSYEQYF. The CDR3 nucleotides are TGTGCCAGCTCACGATATAGGTCTAGCGGACCCTCCTACGAGCAGTACTTC. The chain combines TRBV18 with TRBJ2-5; 7 bases map to TRBD2. The J call is uncertain, as TRBJ2-7 better fits the DNA end. Germline CDR1 KGHSH, CDR2 LQKENI. This CDR3 has 17 amino acids.

The chain is built from TRBV19 and TRBJ2-1, with D uncertain. CDR3 length: 11 amino acids. Germline CDR1 and CDR2: LNHDA and SQIVND (reference sequence). Deletions cut 7 bases from V and 7 bases from J, with 8 bases between. DNA for the CDR3: TGTGCCAGTACGGCCGGTAATGAGCAGTTCTTC. This sequence encodes CASTAGNEQFF.

CDR3 DNA: TGTGCCAGCAGCTTGGAGGGGGGTCAGCCCCAGCATTTT. Protein: CASSLEGGQPQHF. The chain joins TRBV5-8 to TRBJ1-5; D might be TRBD1 (6 bases). Germline CDR1 reads SGHTS; CDR2 reads YDEGEE. Trimming took off 0 bases at V and 6 bases at J, with 7 bases between the two ends. The CDR3 spans 13 residues.

Regarding this clone: Other DNA sequences in the sample encode the same CDR3. This chain joins TRBV11-3 and TRBJ2-3; D is unclear. Germline assignment: CDR1 SGHNT and CDR2 YENEEA. The V end lost 2 bases, the J end lost 3 bases, and 6 bases lay between the germline ends. The CDR3 loop spans 13 amino acids. The CDR3 bases are TGTGCCAGCAGCTTAAGTAGAACAGATACGCAGTATTTT. Translated: CASSLSRTDTQYF.

This clone was seen just once. This chain joins TRBV19 and TRBJ1-1, with D unresolved. V lost 3 bases and J 3 bases, leaving 20 bases between the germline ends. Germline-derived CDR1 and CDR2 are LNHDA and SQIVND (reference sequence). The CDR3 is 17 residues long. In DNA, the CDR3 is TGTGCCAGTAGTATCTTCCGGGATGCGGCAGCATACACTGAAGCTTTCTTT. This translates into CASSIFRDAAAYTEAFF.

The chain couples TRBV4-1 to TRBJ2-1; 11 bases align to TRBD2. The V and J ends lost 4 bases and 8 bases, in that order; junction bases with no gene match: 7. The CDR3 loop spans 15 amino acids. Germline V lookup: CDR1 MGHRA, CDR2 YSYEKL. The CDR3 reads CASSPLAGAGDEQFF. The DNA of the CDR3 is TGCGCCAGCAGCCCACTAGCGGGAGCGGGCGATGAGCAGTTCTTC.

The rearrangement uses TRBV7-6 and TRBJ1-3; 8 bases match TRBD1. Germline V gene lookup returns CDR1 SGHVS and CDR2 FNYEAQ. V was pared by 4 bases and J by 4 bases, with 9 bases of the junction left unmatched. This CDR3 has 16 residues. CDR3 residues: CASSSPDDRGGNTIYF. CDR3 in DNA: TGTGCCAGCAGCTCCCCCGACGACAGGGGAGGAAACACCATATATTTT.

The chain is built from TRBV19 and TRBJ1-2, with TRBD1 matching over 7 bases. The CDR3 runs to 15 residues. Germline CDR1 and CDR2: LNHDA and SQIVND (reference sequence). Trimming removed 9 bases from V and 2 bases from J; junction bases left unmatched: 12. CDR3 coding DNA: TGTGCCAGCTCAGAGGACCCGGGACAGAACTATGGCTACACCTTC. Encoded protein: CASSEDPGQNYGYTF.

This clone was counted once. The genes are TRBV15 and TRBJ2-7; tentatively, D is TRBD1 (5 bases). The CDR3 length is 12 residues. Trimming took off 5 bases at V and 3 bases at J, with 8 bases between the two ends. Germline CDR1 is LNHNV and CDR2 is YYDKDF (reference sequence). The CDR3 protein is CATSLTGYEQYF. CDR3 nucleotide sequence: TGTGCCACCAGCCTTACAGGCTACGAGCAGTACTTC. The full variable domain, with the rest looked up from reference TRBV15 and TRBJ2-7, is DAMVIQNPRYQVTQFGKPVTLSCSQTLNHNVMYWYQQKSSQAPKLLFHYYDKDFNNEADTPDNFQSRRPNTSFCFLDIRSPGLGDTAMYLCATSLTGYEQYFGPGTRLTVT.

The gene calls are TRBV6-1 and TRBJ2-5; 12 positions agree with TRBD2. Trimming cost V 10 bases and J 3 bases; bases outside gene matches: 3. The CDR3 has 13 residues. Germline CDR1 reads MNHNS; CDR2 reads SASEGT. The CDR3 coding sequence is TGTGCCACAAGACTAGCGGGAGAAGAGACCCAGTACTTC. Protein product: CATRLAGEETQYF.

Points on this clone: Other DNA sequences of this sample code for an identical CDR3. V usage is TRBV27 and J usage is TRBJ1-1; 10 nucleotides line up with TRBD1. Germline V gene lookup returns CDR1 MNHEY and CDR2 SMNVEV (reference sequence). The CDR3 length is 14 residues. Unmatched junction bases numbered 2, after V lost 3 bases and J lost 4 bases. CDR3 residues: CASSLRTGGTEAFF. The CDR3 DNA sequence: TGTGCCAGCAGTTTGAGGACAGGGGGCACTGAAGCTTTCTTT.

The CDR3 region is CASNLAGGNEQFF. CDR3 DNA sequence: TGTGCCAGCAACCTAGCGGGAGGGAATGAGCAGTTCTTC. The rearrangement uses TRBV6-5 and TRBJ2-1; TRBD2 aligns across 12 bases. Per the germline V gene, CDR1 is MNHEY and CDR2 is SVGAGI. With V trimmed by 7 bases and J by 7 bases, 2 bases remained unmatched. CDR3 length equals 13 residues.

This chain joins TRBV13 and TRBJ2-1; D might be TRBD2 (6 bases). The V end lost 0 bases, the J end lost 7 bases, and 16 bases lay between the germline ends. The V gene's germline CDR1 is PRHDT and CDR2 FYEKMQ (reference sequence). The CDR3 loop spans 16 amino acids. For the CDR3, the DNA is TGTGCCAGCAGCTTAGGAGTGGGAGGTCCCCGGAATGAGCAGTTCTTC. It is translated as CASSLGVGGPRNEQFF.

The V and J genes are TRBV29-1 and TRBJ1-2, with no clear D. The germline gives CDR1 SQVTM, CDR2 ANQGSEA. Between the trimmed V and J ends, which lost 0 bases and 3 bases, there was a span of 5 bases. The CDR3 is made up of 12 amino acids. The CDR3: CSVEDEYYGYTF. CDR3 bases: TGCAGCGTTGAAGATGAATACTATGGCTACACCTTC.

On this clone: Other nucleotide sequences from this sample produce the same CDR3. The V call is TRBV13, the J call TRBJ2-7, with TRBD1 matching over 7 bases. V was clipped by 0 bases and J by 2 bases; unmatched bases: 1. The CDR3 runs to 14 residues. Per the germline V gene, CDR1 is PRHDT and CDR2 is FYEKMQ (reference sequence). CDR3 residues: CASSLGQGAYEQYF. DNA of the CDR3: TGTGCCAGCAGCTTAGGGCAGGGGGCCTACGAGCAGTACTTC.

The chain combines TRBV27 with TRBJ2-7; TRBD1 matches 7 bases. The V and J ends lost 6 bases and 3 bases, in that order; junction bases with no gene match: 8. Germline V CDR1 and CDR2: MNHEY, SMNVEV (reference sequence). CDR3 size: 14 residues. The CDR3 DNA sequence: TGTGCCAGCAGCCTGGGGGACAGCCTCTACGAGCAGTACTTC. It translates to CASSLGDSLYEQYF.

This clone appeared once. The chain carries TRBV15 and TRBJ1-2; possibly TRBD1 for D (5 bases). The germline V gene encodes CDR1 LNHNV and CDR2 YYDKDF (reference sequence). The CDR3 runs 15 residues. Deletions cut 0 bases from V and 7 bases from J, with 15 bases between. The DNA of the CDR3 is TGTGCCACCAGCAGAGAGGCGGCAGGGAGAGGTGGCTACACCTTC. Its protein product is CATSREAAGRGGYTF.

The chain employs TRBV10-3 and TRBJ1-2; TRBD1 matches 7 bases. After removal of 6 bases from V and 3 bases from J, the junction contained 7 bases not matched to a gene. From germline, CDR1 is ENHRY and CDR2 SYGVKD. The CDR3 has 14 residues. CDR3 sequence reads: CAIRPPGTDYGYTF. The CDR3 DNA is TGTGCCATCAGACCCCCCGGGACAGACTATGGCTACACCTTC.

Remarks on this clone: One junction end does not reproduce the germline sequence, and a read error may be involved. The rearrangement uses TRBV7-8 and TRBJ1-5; possibly TRBD1 for D (5 bases). The CDR3 totals 13 residues. Germline CDR1 and CDR2: SGHVS and FQNEAQ. The CDR3: CASSLGSGQPSRF. Written as DNA, the CDR3 is TGTGCCAGCAGCTTAGGGTCAGGGCAGCCGTCGAGGTTT. Combining the CDR3 with reference TRBV7-8 and TRBJ1-5 gives the whole variable domain GAGVSQSPRYKVAKRGQDVALRCDPISGHVSLFWYQQALGQGPEFLTYFQNEAQLDKSGLPSDRFFAERPEGSVSTLKIQRTQQEDSAVYLCASSLGSGQPSRFGDGTRLSIL.

This clone was seen only once. The chain employs TRBV11-2 and TRBJ1-1; possible D gene TRBD1, 5 bases. Trimming removed 5 bases at V and 5 bases at J, with 15 bases between. The CDR3 contains 14 residues. From germline, CDR1 is SGHAT and CDR2 FQNNGV. As DNA, the CDR3 is TGTGCCAGCAGCCTTCAAGGGGTGGGGACTGAAGCTTTCTTT. This encodes CASSLQGVGTEAFF.

The rearrangement joins TRBV28 to TRBJ2-5, with D tentatively TRBD1 or TRBD2 (5 bases each). V lost 6 bases and J lost 4, with 18 bases in between. CDR3 length: 15 amino acids. Germline CDR1 MDHEN, CDR2 SYDVKM. The CDR3 protein is CASRIHLGEGETQYF. Here the CDR3 DNA reads TGTGCCAGCAGAATCCATCTGGGGGAAGGAGAGACCCAGTACTTC.

This chain connects TRBV7-9 to TRBJ1-1; tentative D call: TRBD1 (6 bases). Germline V gene sequence: CDR1 SEHNR, CDR2 FQNEAQ (reference sequence). V dropped 4 bases and J dropped 1 base, with 13 bases sitting between them. The CDR3 runs to 15 residues. DNA of the CDR3: TGTGCCAGCAGCTCCTACGCGACAGGGAACACTGAAGCTTTCTTT. Protein: CASSSYATGNTEAFF.

The chain combines TRBV4-1 with TRBJ1-1; the D is unclear. The germline gives CDR1 MGHRA, CDR2 YSYEKL. The V gene lost 3 bases and the J gene lost 2 bases, with 7 bases spanning the gap. This CDR3 is 13 amino acids long. The DNA for the CDR3 is TGCGCCAGCAGCCATAGAAGTAACACTGAAGCTTTCTTT. It encodes CASSHRSNTEAFF.

This clone was seen a single time. This chain connects TRBV5-4 to TRBJ2-1; 11 positions match TRBD2. J lost 5 bases, V lost 5 bases, and 6 bases had no gene match. The CDR3 covers 15 residues. Germline CDR1 is SGHNT and CDR2 is YYREEE (reference sequence). CDR3 protein: CASRPGTSGNNEQFF. As DNA, the CDR3 is TGTGCCAGCAGACCCGGGACTAGCGGTAACAATGAGCAGTTCTTC.

J is TRBJ2-7 and V is TRBV27; TRBD2 aligns across 10 bases. J gave up 0 bases and V 6 bases, and 8 bases lay outside the gene matches. Germline CDR1 MNHEY, CDR2 SMNVEV (reference sequence). This CDR3 has 16 amino acids. CDR3 in DNA: TGTGCCAGCAGCCCCTCTAGCGGGAGTTACTCCTACGAGCAGTACTTC. Translated, it gives CASSPSSGSYSYEQYF.

The rearrangement links TRBV28 to TRBJ2-7; TRBD1 aligns across 7 bases. The CDR3 runs to 14 residues. Germline V gives CDR1 MDHEN, CDR2 SYDVKM. After removal of 5 bases from V and 3 bases from J, the junction contained 7 bases not matched to a gene. DNA for the CDR3: TGTGCCAGCAGTAGGGGCCAGGGGGTCTACGAGCAGTACTTC. Residues: CASSRGQGVYEQYF.

The chain carries TRBV7-9 and TRBJ2-1, with D tentatively TRBD1 or TRBD2 (5 bases each). V shed 3 bases and J shed 0 bases, with 9 bases lying between them. This CDR3 region has 15 residues. Germline V CDR1 and CDR2: SEHNR, FQNEAQ (reference sequence). The CDR3 loop reads CASSLGVSSYNEQFF. The CDR3 DNA follows: TGTGCCAGCAGCTTGGGGGTGAGCTCCTACAATGAGCAGTTCTTC.

This sequence joins TRBV7-6 and TRBJ2-5; D not certain. The germline CDR1 and CDR2 sequences are SGHVS and FNYEAQ. This CDR3 region has 11 residues. V dropped 4 bases and J dropped 1 base, with 1 base sitting between them. CDR3 in DNA: TGTGCCAGCAGCTCCCAAGAGACCCAGTACTTC. Amino acids: CASSSQETQYF.